The 18 T cell receptor beta chains below were found in one sample sequenced in a study of T cell repertoires in cytomegalovirus infection. Their target antigens are unknown. One entry per CDR3 protein, called by TCRdb with MiXCR from the reads. The data show fewer than 1,000,000 distinct CDR3 sequences, roughly 30% seen once. The starting material was cultured CD8+ T cells from PBMCs, obtained from culture after CMV antigen stimulation. All receptors come from a human donor in good health (CMV status not recorded). Some clones in this sample may be carry-over from other donors' samples.

V and J are TRBV7-6 and TRBJ2-1; 9 nucleotides line up with TRBD2. V lost 1 base to trimming and J lost 8 bases; unmatched junction nucleotides: 15. CDR1 is SGHVS, CDR2 FNYEAQ, per germline. The CDR3 consists of 18 residues. Here the CDR3 reads CASSLVMGWRGGNDEQFF. In DNA, the CDR3 is TGTGCCAGCAGCTTAGTTATGGGTTGGCGGGGGGGCAACGATGAGCAGTTCTTC.

J is TRBJ2-7 and V is TRBV2, with 8 bases matching TRBD2. V shed 1 base, J shed 2 bases, and the junction held 4 bases outside the gene matches. CDR3 length: 15 residues. The germline gives CDR1 SNHLY, CDR2 FYNNEI. CDR3 bases: TGTGCCAGCAGTGAAGTGAGCGGGGGCCCCTACGAGCAGTACGTC. Amino acid sequence: CASSEVSGGPYEQYV.

The rearrangement uses TRBV19 and TRBJ2-1; the D gene is possibly TRBD2 (7 bases). CDR3 length: 18 residues. Germline CDR1 reads LNHDA; CDR2 reads SQIVND (reference sequence). Trimming took 2 bases from V and 7 from J, leaving 24 bases between them. The CDR3 coding sequence is TGTGCCAGTAGTATAATGGGGGGGGCGCAGTATCCCCTTAATGAGCAGTTCTTC. This gives the protein CASSIMGGAQYPLNEQFF.

About this clonotype: The junction and the germline gene differ at one end; a read error may be behind it. The genes are TRBV15 and TRBJ2-1; D tentatively fits TRBD1 or TRBD2 (6 bases each). The CDR3 contains 19 residues. Germline lookup yields CDR1 LNHNV and CDR2 YYDKDF (reference sequence). CDR3 loop: CVTSSTTVGGRSNYNEQFF. In DNA form, the CDR3 reads TGTGTCACCAGCAGCACCACCGTCGGGGGCCGGTCAAACTACAATGAGCAGTTCTTC.

The V and J genes are TRBV6-1 and TRBJ1-4; 9 bases map to TRBD1. The V and J ends lost 4 bases and 8 bases, in that order; junction bases with no gene match: 8. The germline CDR1 and CDR2 sequences are MNHNS and SASEGT. The length of the CDR3 is 15 residues. The CDR3 bases are TGTGCCAGCAGTGTGGGGACAGGGTCCCACGAAAAACTGTTTTTT. Its translation: CASSVGTGSHEKLFF.

This clonotype was found a few times. This chain joins TRBV7-9 and TRBJ2-7; the match to TRBD1 covers 8 bases. Germline CDR1 and CDR2: SEHNR and FQNEAQ (reference sequence). V dropped 6 bases and J dropped 12; count of bases not matched to a gene: 13. CDR3 size: 13 residues. In nucleotides, the CDR3 is TGTGCCAGCAGTCGTGGGCCCCGGGACAGGACGTACTTC. Translated, it gives CASSRGPRDRTYF.

The chain uses TRBV7-9 and TRBJ1-5, with a tentative D call TRBD1 (6 bases). V gave up 0 bases and J gave up 5 bases, with 8 bases separating them. Germline-derived CDR1 and CDR2 are SEHNR and FQNEAQ (reference sequence). There are 14 residues in the CDR3. The CDR3 nucleotides read TGTGCCAGCAGCTTAGCTGGGGGGCATCAGCCCCAGCATTTT. This sequence encodes CASSLAGGHQPQHF. Full variable domain (outside the CDR3, taken from reference TRBV7-9 and TRBJ1-5): DTGVSQNPRHKITKRGQNVTFRCDPISEHNRLYWYRQTLGQGPEFLTYFQNEAQLEKSRLLSDRFSAERPKGSFSTLEIQRTEQGDSAMYLCASSLAGGHQPQHFGDGTRLSIL.

This clonotype came up many times. The rearrangement joins TRBV7-2 to TRBJ2-3, with a tentative D call TRBD2 (6 bases). Germline V gives CDR1 SGHTA, CDR2 FQGNSA. Trimming took 5 bases from V and 2 from J, leaving 17 bases between them. The CDR3 has 16 residues. The CDR3 nucleotides are TGTGCCAGCAGCCTCCGGACTACTAGCTACACAGATACGCAGTATTTT. It specifies CASSLRTTSYTDTQYF.

The chain uses TRBV20-1 and TRBJ1-1; tentatively, D is TRBD1 (5 bases). CDR1 is DFQATT, CDR2 SNEGSKA, per germline (reference sequence). V shed 6 bases and J shed 3 bases, with 14 bases lying between them. CDR3 length: 13 residues. CDR3 DNA: TGCAGTGCGGCGAGCAGGGTCCACACTGAAGCTTTCTTT. It is translated as CSAASRVHTEAFF.

This clonotype was recorded at least ten times. At one boundary the junction diverges from the germline segment, which might be a read error. The V call is TRBV27, the J call TRBJ1-2; D is unresolved. Germline lookup yields CDR1 MNHEY and CDR2 SMNVEV (reference sequence). The CDR3 loop spans 14 amino acids. The CDR3: CASSLSPANYGYTF. DNA of the CDR3: TGTGCCAGCAGCTTATCTCCCGCTAACTATGGCTACACCTTC.

V gene TRBV7-9 combines with J gene TRBJ2-2; possibly TRBD1 or TRBD2 for D (5 bases each). This CDR3 spans 17 amino acids. V gave up 2 bases and J gave up 3 bases, with 16 bases separating them. CDR1 is SEHNR, CDR2 FQNEAQ, per germline (reference sequence). CDR3 DNA: TGTGCCAGCAGCTTACGCGGGCCAGGGTTAGACACCGGGGAGCTGTTTTTT. It is translated as CASSLRGPGLDTGELFF.

This clonotype has a count of ten or more. This chain connects TRBV7-9 to TRBJ2-5; TRBD1 matches at 7 bases. This CDR3 comprises 16 residues. Germline CDR1 and CDR2: SEHNR and FQNEAQ (reference sequence). With V trimmed by 3 bases and J by 1 base, 8 bases remained unmatched. As DNA, the CDR3 is TGTGCCAGCAGCTTGACAGGGTACAAACCCCAAGAGACCCAGTACTTC. Protein: CASSLTGYKPQETQYF.

The chain links TRBV27 to TRBJ2-5; TRBD2 is a possible D gene (6 bases). V lost 6 bases, J lost 2 bases, and 13 bases lay in between. The CDR3 spans 14 residues. Germline CDR1 reads MNHEY; CDR2 reads SMNVEV (reference sequence). The CDR3 DNA follows: TGTGCCAGCAGCACGCTAGCGCCACAAGAGACCCAGTACTTC. Translated, it gives CASSTLAPQETQYF.

Only a few counts were recorded for this clonotype. The chain is built from TRBV27 and TRBJ1-5; D is perhaps TRBD1 (6 bases). Germline loops: CDR1 MNHEY, CDR2 SMNVEV (reference sequence). Trimming removed 0 bases at V and 14 bases at J, with 14 bases between. The CDR3 is made up of 13 amino acids. CDR3 sequence: CASSLSEGGWEHF. Here the CDR3 DNA reads TGTGCCAGCAGTTTATCGGAGGGGGGATGGGAGCATTTT.

The genes are TRBV3-1 and TRBJ2-3; D gene ambiguous. Trimming shortened V by 0 bases and J by 2 bases, and 9 bases separated the two germline ends. Germline V gene data show CDR1 as LGHDT and CDR2 as YNNKEL (reference sequence). The CDR3 consists of 15 residues. The CDR3 DNA sequence: TGTGCCAGCAGCCAAGACGGCAGTGCCACAGATACGCAGTATTTT. Translating it yields CASSQDGSATDTQYF.

In this sample, this clonotype turned up a few times. V usage is TRBV27 and J usage is TRBJ2-1; TRBD1 matches at 9 bases. The CDR3 extends over 15 amino acids. The germline V gene encodes CDR1 MNHEY and CDR2 SMNVEV (reference sequence). Trimming cost V 6 bases and J 8 bases; bases outside gene matches: 11. The CDR3 here is CASSPGTGRQYEQFF. CDR3 sequence (DNA): TGTGCCAGCAGCCCCGGGACAGGGAGACAATATGAGCAGTTCTTC.

This chain links TRBV10-3 with TRBJ1-1; D possibly corresponds to TRBD1 (6 bases). In germline, CDR1 is ENHRY, CDR2 SYGVKD. Trimming pared 3 bases from V and 1 base from J, leaving 9 bases between. The CDR3 consists of 14 residues. The CDR3 coding sequence is TGTGCCATCAGTGAATCGGGGGCGAACACTGAAGCTTTCTTT. Translation gives CAISESGANTEAFF.

V usage is TRBV12-3 or TRBV12-4 and J usage is TRBJ2-5, with 9 bases that match TRBD1. The CDR3 has 16 residues. V lost 6 bases and J lost 5; bases outside the gene matches: 13. The CDR3 here is CASSQDPGQGLETQYF. The CDR3 nucleotides read TGTGCCAGCAGCCAAGATCCGGGACAGGGTTTGGAGACCCAGTACTTC.